The 15 T cell receptor beta chains presented below share a single source sample, sequenced in a study of monozygotic twins with inflammatory bowel disease. TCRdb reprocessed the 5' RACE reads and keeps a single row for each CDR3 protein, giving no DNA. The repertoire shows about 300,000 distinct CDR3 sequences; the top ten hold less than 6.5%. Sequenced sample: blood. Receptors originate from a human donor with ulcerative colitis or Crohn's disease, or a healthy co-twin of an affected twin (not recorded which).

The chain combines TRBV7-9 with TRBJ2-1; TCRdb proposes TRBD1, but this gene call is untestable without DNA. The germline V gene encodes CDR1 SEHNR and CDR2 FQNEAQ (reference sequence). This CDR3 is 14 amino acids long. Here the CDR3 reads CASSNRGRYNEQFF.

V gene TRBV2 combines with J gene TRBJ2-5; the TRBD1 assignment by TCRdb is unverifiable without DNA. CDR3 size: 17 residues. Germline V CDR1 and CDR2: SNHLY, FYNNEI. CDR3 sequence reads: CASSEPADFSPEETQYF.

This chain uses TRBV27 with TRBJ2-5. The CDR3 covers 14 residues. CDR1 and CDR2 from the germline V gene are MNHEY and SMNVEV (reference sequence). This CDR3 reads CASMRQNHQETQYF.

The rearrangement joins TRBV27 to TRBJ2-1; TCRdb indicates TRBD1, and absent DNA this call remains unverified. Germline CDR1 is MNHEY and CDR2 is SMNVEV (reference sequence). The CDR3 has 17 amino acids. CDR3 sequence: CASSSHLTADRANEQFF.

This rearrangement joins TRBV24-1 to TRBJ1-2; TCRdb designates TRBD1, a call that cannot be tested without DNA. The germline gives CDR1 KGHDR, CDR2 SFDVKD. This CDR3 region has 14 residues. The CDR3 sequence: CATSRDSTNYGYTF.

The genes are TRBV6-2 or TRBV6-3 and TRBJ1-1. Germline V gene sequence: CDR1 MNHEY, CDR2 SVGEGT. The CDR3 consists of 13 residues. The CDR3 sequence: CASSRLETAEAFF.

The chain combines TRBV7-9 with TRBJ1-1. Per the germline V gene, CDR1 is SEHNR and CDR2 is FQNEAQ (reference sequence). The CDR3 extends over 15 amino acids. CDR3 loop: CASSLVRPVGGEAFF.

The CDR3 sequence: CASSLVLAGGSETQYF. The chain joins TRBV11-2 to TRBJ2-5. Germline-derived CDR1 and CDR2 are SGHAT and FQNNGV. This CDR3 comprises 16 residues.

The rearrangement links TRBV20-1 to TRBJ2-5. This CDR3 has 11 residues. Germline V gene data show CDR1 as DFQATT and CDR2 as SNEGSKA (reference sequence). The CDR3 reads CSAKRTETQYF.

This CDR3 reads CASRGQGAGGNYGYTF. The rearrangement joins TRBV5-6 to TRBJ1-2; there is no DNA to check the TCRdb D call of TRBD1. The V gene's germline CDR1 is SGHDT and CDR2 YYEEEE. This CDR3 contains 16 residues. The full variable domain, rest sourced from reference TRBV5-6 and TRBJ1-2, is DAGVTQSPTHLIKTRGQQVTLRCSPKSGHDTVSWYQQALGQGPQFIFQYYEEEERQRGNFPDRFSGHQFPNYSSELNVNALLLGDSALYLCASRGQGAGGNYGYTFGSGTRLTVV.

The CDR3 sequence: CATSDSGGSNAKNIQYF. V is TRBV24-1 and J is TRBJ2-4; TCRdb proposes TRBD1, but this gene call is untestable without DNA. The CDR3 loop spans 17 amino acids. CDR1 and CDR2 (germline): KGHDR, SFDVKD.

This chain joins TRBV12-3 or TRBV12-4 and TRBJ2-3. The CDR3 sequence is 12 residues long. The CDR3 here is CASGTSTDTQYF.

The chain links TRBV5-4 to TRBJ2-1; the TRBD2 assignment by TCRdb is unverifiable without DNA. The germline V gene has CDR1 SGHNT and CDR2 YYREEE (reference sequence). CDR3 length: 18 amino acids. Here the CDR3 reads CASSHGLAGGGSYNEQFF.

CDR3 sequence: CASSGTGSGNTIYF. The chain has TRBV7-2 and TRBJ1-3. The CDR3 has 14 residues. The germline V gene has CDR1 SGHTA and CDR2 FQGNSA.

The V gene is TRBV6-5, the J gene TRBJ1-1. This CDR3 comprises 14 residues. Germline assignment: CDR1 MNHEY and CDR2 SVGAGI. CDR3 amino acids: CASSYSGSVLEAFF.